These T cell receptor beta chains were read from a single sample in a study of OX40 agonist ivuxolimab in advanced cancers. This table comes from immunoSEQ multiplex PCR, and its TCRdb copy is limited to in-frame clones, with some not included. The sample contains some 86,000 clones, 90% of which appear only once. The input for sequencing was CD4+ or CD8+ T cells sorted from blood, taken in a trial of the OX40 agonist ivuxolimab. Receptors were obtained from an adult with an advanced solid tumor such as melanoma, head and neck, liver or kidney cancer. Both conserved end residues are part of each CDR3. A D gene is named only where the DNA matches it firmly. Expanded clones are given a class, and other clones once, few, many or no size at all.

j_call: TRBJ2-3; d_call: -; v_call: TRBV5-4; clone_size: once; cdr3_length: 16; cdr3_nt: TGTGCCAGCAGCTCCCGAACTGGGGCGCTTACAGATACGCAGTATTTT; cdr3_aa: CASSSRTGALTDTQYF
j_call: TRBJ1-2; d_call: TRBD1; v_call: TRBV7-9; clone_size: -; cdr3_length: 14; cdr3_nt: TGTGCCAGCAGCACGGACAGGGCTAACTATGGCTACACCTTC; cdr3_aa: CASSTDRANYGYTF
j_call: TRBJ2-5; d_call: -; v_call: TRBV6-1; clone_size: -; cdr3_length: 12; cdr3_nt: TGTGCCAGCAGTGAAGTCCTGGAGACCCAGTACTTC; cdr3_aa: CASSEVLETQYF
j_call: TRBJ2-1; d_call: -; v_call: TRBV30; clone_size: -; cdr3_length: 14; cdr3_nt: TGTGCCTGGAGATCAGGGGCCCCAACCTATGAGCAGTTCTTC; cdr3_aa: CAWRSGAPTYEQFF
j_call: TRBJ2-3; d_call: TRBD2; v_call: TRBV7-9; clone_size: -; cdr3_length: 18; cdr3_nt: TGTGCCAGCAGCACCCGAGGACTAGCGGGGGGGCCCGGAGATACGCAGTATTTT; cdr3_aa: CASSTRGLAGGPGDTQYF
j_call: TRBJ1-5; d_call: -; v_call: TRBV28; clone_size: -; cdr3_length: 12; cdr3_nt: TGTGCCAGCAGCTCACAGGGCATGCCCCAGCATTTT; cdr3_aa: CASSSQGMPQHF
j_call: TRBJ1-3; d_call: -; v_call: TRBV5-1; clone_size: -; cdr3_length: 14; cdr3_nt: TGCGCCAGCAGCTTGGGGACAGCTGGAAACACCATATATTTT; cdr3_aa: CASSLGTAGNTIYF
j_call: TRBJ2-7; d_call: -; v_call: TRBV6-5; clone_size: -; cdr3_length: 16; cdr3_nt: TGTGCCAGCAGTTACTCGGCGGCAGGGGGGGGCTACGAGCAGTACTTC; cdr3_aa: CASSYSAAGGGYEQYF
j_call: TRBJ1-2; d_call: -; v_call: TRBV4-1; clone_size: -; cdr3_length: 15; cdr3_nt: TGCGCCAGCAGCTCACCCGTTGAAGGGAACTATGGCTACACCTTC; cdr3_aa: CASSSPVEGNYGYTF
j_call: TRBJ1-1; d_call: TRBD1; v_call: TRBV7-9; clone_size: -; cdr3_length: 14; cdr3_nt: TGTGCCAGCAGTCAACAGGGGGCGAGCACTGAAGCTTTCTTT; cdr3_aa: CASSQQGASTEAFF
j_call: TRBJ1-1; d_call: -; v_call: TRBV2; clone_size: medium-sized; cdr3_length: 12; cdr3_nt: TGTGCCAGCACGTGGGGTTACACTGAAGCTTTCTTT; cdr3_aa: CASTWGYTEAFF
j_call: TRBJ2-6; d_call: TRBD1; v_call: TRBV19; clone_size: -; cdr3_length: 15; cdr3_nt: TGTGCCAGTAGTATCACAGGGGCTGGGGCCAACGTCCTGACTTTC; cdr3_aa: CASSITGAGANVLTF
j_call: TRBJ2-1; d_call: TRBD2; v_call: TRBV5-4; clone_size: once; cdr3_length: 15; cdr3_nt: TGTGCCAGCAGCTCAAGGACTAGCTCCTACAATGAGCAGTTCTTC; cdr3_aa: CASSSRTSSYNEQFF
j_call: TRBJ1-2; d_call: -; v_call: TRBV5-6; clone_size: -; cdr3_length: 15; cdr3_nt: TGTGCCAGCAGCTTTGTAGGGTTCTTAGACTATGGCTACACCTTC; cdr3_aa: CASSFVGFLDYGYTF
j_call: TRBJ1-6; d_call: TRBD1; v_call: TRBV30; clone_size: -; cdr3_length: 14; cdr3_nt: TGTGCCTGGAGTAGGGGACAGGGGAGGTCACCCCTCCACTTT; cdr3_aa: CAWSRGQGRSPLHF
j_call: TRBJ2-5; d_call: -; v_call: TRBV5-1; clone_size: -; cdr3_length: 12; cdr3_nt: TGCGCCAGCAGCCCGTACCAAGAGACCCAGTACTTC; cdr3_aa: CASSPYQETQYF
j_call: TRBJ1-2; d_call: -; v_call: TRBV9; clone_size: -; cdr3_length: 13; cdr3_nt: TGTGCCAGCAATCCCCCGGCAGGCTATGGCTACACCTTC; cdr3_aa: CASNPPAGYGYTF
j_call: TRBJ1-2; d_call: -; v_call: TRBV7-2; clone_size: -; cdr3_length: 13; cdr3_nt: TGTGCCAGCAGCTTAAGGGGTAGGAATGGCTACACCTTC; cdr3_aa: CASSLRGRNGYTF
j_call: TRBJ2-2; d_call: -; v_call: TRBV18; clone_size: -; cdr3_length: 15; cdr3_nt: TGTGCCAGCTCACCACGGACAGCCAACACCGGGGAGCTGTTTTTT; cdr3_aa: CASSPRTANTGELFF
j_call: TRBJ1-2; d_call: TRBD1; v_call: TRBV6-5; clone_size: -; cdr3_length: 15; cdr3_nt: TGTGCCAGCAGGAGTCAGGGGGCGCGTAACGGTGGCTACACCTTC; cdr3_aa: CASRSQGARNGGYTF
j_call: TRBJ1-1; d_call: -; v_call: TRBV27; clone_size: -; cdr3_length: 15; cdr3_nt: TGTGCCAGCAGTCCCTGGGGGCGGGGAAACACTGAAGCTTTCTTT; cdr3_aa: CASSPWGRGNTEAFF
j_call: TRBJ1-4; d_call: -; v_call: TRBV5-1; clone_size: -; cdr3_length: 15; cdr3_nt: TGCGCCAGCAGGCGATGGGAAGCGATTAATGAAAAACTGTTTTTT; cdr3_aa: CASRRWEAINEKLFF
j_call: TRBJ1-2; d_call: -; v_call: TRBV6-1; clone_size: once; cdr3_length: 19; cdr3_nt: TGTGCCAGCAGTGAATCCTTCGGGGCTGCACGCCAGACTAACTATGGCTACACCTTC; cdr3_aa: CASSESFGAARQTNYGYTF
j_call: TRBJ2-3; d_call: -; v_call: TRBV7-9; clone_size: -; cdr3_length: 11; cdr3_nt: TGTGCCAGCAGCTTCCAGGATACGCAGTATTTT; cdr3_aa: CASSFQDTQYF
j_call: TRBJ1-2; d_call: -; v_call: TRBV5-1; clone_size: -; cdr3_length: 12; cdr3_nt: TGCGCCAGCAGCTCTGATTACTATGGCTACACCTTC; cdr3_aa: CASSSDYYGYTF
j_call: TRBJ1-6; d_call: -; v_call: TRBV5-4; clone_size: -; cdr3_length: 15; cdr3_nt: TGTGCCAGCAGGGCGGGGCTCTCCTATAATTCACCCCTCCACTTT; cdr3_aa: CASRAGLSYNSPLHF
j_call: TRBJ1-2; d_call: -; v_call: TRBV6-5; clone_size: -; cdr3_length: 12; cdr3_nt: TGTGCCAGCAAACGAGCTTCCTATGGCTACACCTTC; cdr3_aa: CASKRASYGYTF
j_call: TRBJ2-2; d_call: -; v_call: TRBV5-4; clone_size: -; cdr3_length: 15; cdr3_nt: TGTGCCAGCAGCGCAGTCTCGGGGGACACCGGGGAGCTGTTTTTT; cdr3_aa: CASSAVSGDTGELFF
j_call: TRBJ2-3; d_call: -; v_call: TRBV4-2; clone_size: -; cdr3_length: 14; cdr3_nt: TGTGCCAGCAGCCAAGATGACAACACAGATACGCAGTATTTT; cdr3_aa: CASSQDDNTDTQYF
j_call: TRBJ2-1; d_call: TRBD1; v_call: TRBV2; clone_size: -; cdr3_length: 11; cdr3_nt: TGTGCCAGCAGTACGAGACAGGGACAGTTCTTC; cdr3_aa: CASSTRQGQFF
j_call: TRBJ1-2; d_call: TRBD1; v_call: TRBV4-1; clone_size: -; cdr3_length: 18; cdr3_nt: TGCGCCAGCAGCCACAGTGGGCCGGAGGGGGCGGCTAACTATGGCTACACCTTC; cdr3_aa: CASSHSGPEGAANYGYTF
j_call: TRBJ1-4; d_call: -; v_call: TRBV19; clone_size: -; cdr3_length: 15; cdr3_nt: TGTGCCAGTAGCAGCTTGGGGCCGACTAATGAAAAACTGTTTTTT; cdr3_aa: CASSSLGPTNEKLFF
j_call: TRBJ2-1; d_call: -; v_call: TRBV7-3; clone_size: -; cdr3_length: 13; cdr3_nt: TGTGCCAGCAGCTTAACGCACGGCGATGAGCAGTTCTTC; cdr3_aa: CASSLTHGDEQFF
j_call: TRBJ1-4; d_call: -; v_call: TRBV7-9; clone_size: -; cdr3_length: 16; cdr3_nt: TGTGCCAGCAGCCCCCTGGGGCAGGGCGGGTTTGAAAAACTGTTTTTT; cdr3_aa: CASSPLGQGGFEKLFF
j_call: TRBJ1-1; d_call: -; v_call: TRBV18; clone_size: -; cdr3_length: 13; cdr3_nt: TGTGCCAGCTCACCCAGACAAGCTTCTGAAGCTTTCTTT; cdr3_aa: CASSPRQASEAFF